Each of the 20 T cell receptor beta chains below was sequenced from the same sample in a study of a mutant IDH1 vaccine in newly diagnosed glioma. As to time point: week 11, during vaccination. In the vaccine, a single dose held 300 ug of the mutant IDH1 20-mer peptide, along with topical imiquimod. Their target antigens are unknown. Measured with immunoSEQ multiplex PCR; TCRdb has only the in-frame clones, and not every one. The sample holds 40,000 to 55,000 clones, over 75% seen once. Sequencing used PBMCs, obtained from a glioma patient whose treatment included an IDH1 peptide vaccine. These receptor sequences come from a man aged 50-59 years with glioma.

The CDR3 here is CASSLAGDLNTEAFF. The CDR3 DNA follows: TGTGCCAGCAGCTTAGCCGGGGACCTGAACACTGAAGCTTTCTTT. The V call is TRBV7-9, the J call TRBJ1-1; D is possibly TRBD1 (5 bases). The CDR3 totals 15 residues. Germline CDR1 reads SEHNR; CDR2 reads FQNEAQ (reference sequence). The V end was cut by 0 bases, the J end by 0 bases, with 8 bases between.

V is TRBV15 and J is TRBJ1-6; no clear D. Germline assignment: CDR1 LNHNV and CDR2 YYDKDF (reference sequence). The CDR3 is made up of 13 amino acids. V shed 1 base and J shed 11 bases, with 9 bases lying between them. The CDR3 coding sequence is TGTGCCACCAGCAGAGGAGGAGAAACACCCCTCCACTTT. This encodes CATSRGGETPLHF. The whole variable domain, remainder taken from reference TRBV15 and TRBJ1-6, is DAMVIQNPRYQVTQFGKPVTLSCSQTLNHNVMYWYQQKSSQAPKLLFHYYDKDFNNEADTPDNFQSRRPNTSFCFLDIRSPGLGDTAMYLCATSRGGETPLHFGNGTRLTVT.

This clone was seen a handful of times. V is TRBV12-5 and J is TRBJ1-3; no definite D call. Germline V CDR1 and CDR2: LGHNT, FRNRAP. The V and J ends lost 4 bases and 2 bases respectively, with 0 bases between them. CDR3 length: 11 amino acids. CDR3 amino acids: CASGSGNTIYF. The CDR3 nucleotides are TGTGCTAGTGGTTCTGGAAACACCATATATTTT.

This clone was seen once. This chain joins TRBV7-6 and TRBJ2-7; 8 bases align to TRBD2. This CDR3 has 14 amino acids. V dropped 6 bases and J dropped 6; count of bases not matched to a gene: 10. CDR1 and CDR2 from the germline V gene are SGHVS and FNYEAQ. Written as DNA, the CDR3 is TGTGCCAGCAGTTACAGCGGGGGCCTAGGCGAGCAGTACTTC. Translating it yields CASSYSGGLGEQYF.

In this sample, this clone turned up once. The V gene is TRBV9, the J gene TRBJ1-5, with TRBD1 as a possible D gene (5 bases). Germline V gene lookup returns CDR1 SGDLS and CDR2 YYNGEE. V lost 0 bases, J lost 3 bases, and 10 bases lay in between. CDR3 length equals 15 residues. CDR3 coding DNA: TGTGCCAGCAGCGTAGGGGGCCAGCCCAATCAGCCCCAGCATTTT. Its protein product is CASSVGGQPNQPQHF.

The chain is built from TRBV28 and TRBJ1-4, with D possibly TRBD1 on 5 matching bases. The CDR3 extends over 13 amino acids. The germline CDR1 and CDR2 sequences are MDHEN and SYDVKM. V was trimmed by 6 bases and J by 8 bases, leaving 13 bases between them. The CDR3, as DNA: TGTGCCAGCAGACAATCGGGGCTCGAAAAACTGTTTTTT. As protein: CASRQSGLEKLFF.

V and J are TRBV9 and TRBJ2-5; perhaps TRBD2 as D (5 bases). Germline CDR1 reads SGDLS; CDR2 reads YYNGEE. The V end lost 0 bases, the J end lost 2 bases, and 11 bases lay between the germline ends. The CDR3 runs 15 residues. The CDR3: CASSVGGARQETQYF. The CDR3 bases are TGTGCCAGCAGCGTAGGGGGAGCGCGACAAGAGACCCAGTACTTC.

The V gene is TRBV25-1, the J gene TRBJ2-5; TRBD2 agrees at 9 bases. The J call is in doubt because the DNA end fits TRBJ2-7 better. Germline assignment: CDR1 MGHDK and CDR2 SYGVNS. The CDR3 contains 14 residues. The CDR3 loop is CASQSGGPPYEQYF. The CDR3 nucleotides read TGTGCCAGCCAAAGCGGGGGGCCCCCCTACGAGCAGTACTTC.

The chain couples TRBV9 to TRBJ2-2; 8 bases are shared with TRBD1. The V segment lost 4 bases and the J segment 4 bases; nucleotides outside the gene matches: 6. The germline CDR1 and CDR2 sequences are SGDLS and YYNGEE. This CDR3 has 15 residues. DNA of the CDR3: TGTGCCAGCAGCCCGGACAGGGTGAGCACCGGGGAGCTGTTTTTT. It specifies CASSPDRVSTGELFF. Filled out from reference TRBV9 and TRBJ2-2, the complete variable domain reads DSGVTQTPKHLITATGQRVTLRCSPRSGDLSVYWYQQSLDQGLQFLIQYYNGEERAKGNILERFSAQQFPDLHSELNLSSLELGDSALYFCASSPDRVSTGELFFGEGSRLTVL.

The chain has TRBV6-1 and TRBJ2-3; the D is unclear. Germline CDR1 is MNHNS and CDR2 is SASEGT. V shed 3 bases and J shed 7 bases, with 8 bases lying between them. The CDR3 spans 12 residues. CDR3 sequence (DNA): TGTGCCAGCAGTGAGGTAGGGAATACGCAGTATTTT. Protein sequence: CASSEVGNTQYF.

V and J are TRBV29-1 and TRBJ1-3, with 8 bases matching TRBD1. Trimming removed 7 bases from V and 0 bases from J; junction bases left unmatched: 11. The CDR3 is 16 amino acids. CDR1 SQVTM and CDR2 ANQGSEA come from the germline V gene. The CDR3 protein is CSAWTGTSHSGNTIYF. CDR3 nucleotide sequence: TGCAGCGCCTGGACAGGGACTTCGCACTCTGGAAACACCATATATTTT.

The chain uses TRBV15 and TRBJ1-4; the D is unclear. Germline CDR1 is LNHNV and CDR2 is YYDKDF (reference sequence). The V end lost 0 bases, the J end lost 0 bases, and 11 bases lay between the germline ends. The CDR3 is 17 amino acids. CDR3 region: CATSRDLRDATNEKLFF. For the CDR3, the DNA is TGTGCCACCAGCAGAGATTTAAGAGATGCAACTAATGAAAAACTGTTTTTT.

The chain links TRBV2 to TRBJ2-3; the match to TRBD1 covers 8 bases. The length of the CDR3 is 14 residues. The V gene's germline CDR1 is SNHLY and CDR2 FYNNEI. The junction had 2 bases not matched to a gene; V was cut back by 3 bases and J by 3 bases. CDR3: CASSDRGRTDTQYF. The CDR3 DNA is TGTGCCAGCAGTGACAGGGGGCGGACAGATACGCAGTATTTT.

A few counts support this clone. This chain joins TRBV4-3 and TRBJ1-1, with D perhaps matching TRBD1 (6 bases). V was clipped by 2 bases and J by 3 bases, with 13 bases between them. Germline lookup yields CDR1 LGHNA and CDR2 YSLEER. This CDR3 is 15 amino acids long. Written as DNA, the CDR3 is TGCGCCAGCAGCCAAACAGGGAAGTGGGACACTGAAGCTTTCTTT. Translating it yields CASSQTGKWDTEAFF.

This rearrangement joins TRBV5-1 to TRBJ1-1, with no clear D. The CDR3 runs 15 residues. V lost 1 base and J 5 bases, leaving 15 bases between the germline ends. The V gene's germline CDR1 is SGHRS and CDR2 YFSETQ. Written as DNA, the CDR3 is TGCGCCAGCAGCTTGACACCCGGTGTGGAGACTGAAGCTTTCTTT. Protein: CASSLTPGVETEAFF.

The chain has TRBV9 and TRBJ1-3, with TRBD1 as a possible D gene (5 bases). This CDR3 is 16 amino acids long. Germline lookup yields CDR1 SGDLS and CDR2 YYNGEE. V lost 3 bases, J lost 3 bases, and 16 bases lay in between. CDR3 sequence (DNA): TGTGCCAGCAGCGGATCCAGGGTCCCTTTTGGAAACACCATATATTTT. It yields the protein CASSGSRVPFGNTIYF.

Here the CDR3 DNA reads TGTGCCAGCAGCTTAGTTGCTAGCGGGAGCAATGAGCAGTTCTTC. Encoded protein: CASSLVASGSNEQFF. The chain has TRBV7-9 and TRBJ2-1, with 10 bases fitting TRBD2. V lost 1 base and J lost 6; bases outside the gene matches: 3. CDR3 length equals 15 residues. From germline, CDR1 is SEHNR and CDR2 FQNEAQ (reference sequence).

The chain joins TRBV9 to TRBJ2-1; possibly TRBD1 for D (5 bases). This CDR3 region has 15 residues. Between the trimmed V and J ends, which lost 2 bases and 6 bases, there was a span of 15 bases. Germline V gives CDR1 SGDLS, CDR2 YYNGEE. CDR3 in DNA: TGTGCCAGCAGCGTGTTCACAGGAGTCGGCAATGAGCAGTTCTTC. Protein: CASSVFTGVGNEQFF.

This clone was seen once. V is TRBV14 and J is TRBJ2-1; TRBD2 aligns across 7 bases. J was trimmed by 5 bases and V by 4 bases; bases with no gene match: 14. This CDR3 region has 17 residues. CDR1 is SGHDN and CDR2 is FVKESK in the germline V gene. The CDR3: CASSPLTSPVLNNEQFF. In nucleotides, the CDR3 is TGTGCCAGCAGCCCCTTGACTAGCCCCGTCTTGAACAATGAGCAGTTCTTC.

The rearrangement uses TRBV5-1 and TRBJ2-6; 10 bases map to TRBD2. The CDR3 covers 18 residues. Germline V gene lookup returns CDR1 SGHRS and CDR2 YFSETQ. V gave up 7 bases and J gave up 0 bases; unmatched junction bases: 10. Here the CDR3 reads CASHRGGTSDSGANVLTF. The CDR3, as DNA: TGCGCCAGCCACAGAGGCGGGACTAGCGACTCTGGGGCCAACGTCCTGACTTTC.